Reported below is one TCR beta chain. The CDR3 spans 14 residues. CDR1 is SGHDN and CDR2 is FVKESK in the germline V gene. Trimming shortened V by 2 bases and J by 3 bases, and 10 bases separated the two germline ends. The record originates from a study of spatial heterogeneity in lung cancer. Specified time point: blood at routine non-recurrence follow-up after resection. Whole RNA obtained from tumor, nontumor lung or frozen PBMC underwent sequencing without sorting. TCRdb called the 5' RACE reads again in MiXCR, with one record for every CDR3 protein. The table lists 45,000 to 65,000 distinct CDR3 sequences, 6% to 8.5% of them singletons.

This chain links TRBV14 with TRBJ1-1; D uncertain. The sequence was obtained from a female donor with early-stage non-small cell lung cancer. This specimen consisted of PBMCs, obtained at follow-up. The CDR3: CASSQLWRDTEAFF. DNA of the CDR3: TGTGCCAGCAGCCAACTCTGGAGGGACACTGAAGCTTTCTTT.